This T cell receptor beta chain was retrieved from a study of CD8 T cells in Susac syndrome. Study overall: Clinical remission applied to under ten sequenced Susac syndrome patients, and roughly six had active disease.

Reverse transcription used about 0.45 to 1 ug RNA and random hexamers. The amplification used immunoSEQ multiplex PCR on TCR beta CDR3; it spanned 54 Vbeta and 13 Jbeta. MiXCR, applied by TCRdb to the immunoSEQ multiplex PCR reads, yields one record per CDR3 protein. The sample yields tens of thousands of distinct CDR3 sequences, 93% seen once. Negative isolation yielded CD4+ and CD8+ T cells, and FACS enriched TEMRA cells. Findings and limits, study-wide: The study conceded that its TCR sequencing and HLA analysis involved relatively few individuals.

With 4 bases clipped from V and 1 base from J, the junction kept 8 bases outside the gene matches. The CDR3 totals 17 residues. Per germline, CDR1 LGHDT and CDR2 YNNKEL (reference sequence). To note about this clonotype: Its target is unknown.

The sample consisted of CD4+ T cells from PBMCs. This TCR derives from a human donor with Susac syndrome. V is TRBV3-1 and J is TRBJ1-3; TRBD1 agrees at 9 bases. CDR3 protein: CASSLPQGAKSGNTIYF. CDR3 nucleotide sequence: TGTGCCAGCAGCCTACCACAGGGGGCCAAATCTGGAAACACCATATATTTT.